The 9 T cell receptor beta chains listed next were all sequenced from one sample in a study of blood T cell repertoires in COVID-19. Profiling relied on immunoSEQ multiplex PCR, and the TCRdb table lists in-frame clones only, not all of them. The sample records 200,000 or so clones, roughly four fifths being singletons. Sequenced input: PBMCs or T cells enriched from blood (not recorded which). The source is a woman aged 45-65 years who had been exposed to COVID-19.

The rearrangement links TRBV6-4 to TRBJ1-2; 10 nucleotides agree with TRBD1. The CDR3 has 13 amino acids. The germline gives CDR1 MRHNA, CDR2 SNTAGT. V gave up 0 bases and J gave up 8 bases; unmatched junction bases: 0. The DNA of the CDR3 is TGTGCCAGCAGTGACTCGACAGGGGGCGGCTACACCTTC. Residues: CASSDSTGGGYTF.

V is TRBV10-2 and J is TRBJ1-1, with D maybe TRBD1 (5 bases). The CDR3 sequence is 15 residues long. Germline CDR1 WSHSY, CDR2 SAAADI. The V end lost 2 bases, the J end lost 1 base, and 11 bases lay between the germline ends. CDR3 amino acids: CASSEPFQGNTEAFF. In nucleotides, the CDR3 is TGCGCCAGCAGTGAGCCCTTTCAGGGGAACACTGAAGCTTTCTTT.

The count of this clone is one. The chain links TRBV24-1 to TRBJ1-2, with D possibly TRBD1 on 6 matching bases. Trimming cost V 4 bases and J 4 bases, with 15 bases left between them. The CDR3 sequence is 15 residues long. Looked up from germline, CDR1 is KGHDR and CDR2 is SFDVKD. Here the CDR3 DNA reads TGTGCCACCAGTGACCCTGCACAGGGATTCTATGGCTACACCTTC. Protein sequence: CATSDPAQGFYGYTF.

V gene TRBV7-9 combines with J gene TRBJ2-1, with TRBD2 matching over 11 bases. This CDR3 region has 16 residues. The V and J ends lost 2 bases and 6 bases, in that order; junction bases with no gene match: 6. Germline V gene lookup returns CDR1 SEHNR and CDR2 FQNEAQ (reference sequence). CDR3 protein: CASSLYLAGGSNEQFF. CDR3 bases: TGTGCCAGCAGCTTATACCTAGCGGGGGGTTCCAATGAGCAGTTCTTC.

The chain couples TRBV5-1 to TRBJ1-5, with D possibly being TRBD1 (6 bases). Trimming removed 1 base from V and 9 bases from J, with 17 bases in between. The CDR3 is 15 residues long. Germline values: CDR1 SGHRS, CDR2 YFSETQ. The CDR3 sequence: CASSLTGPKNSPQHF. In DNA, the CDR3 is TGCGCCAGCAGCTTGACAGGGCCAAAAAATTCGCCCCAGCATTTT.

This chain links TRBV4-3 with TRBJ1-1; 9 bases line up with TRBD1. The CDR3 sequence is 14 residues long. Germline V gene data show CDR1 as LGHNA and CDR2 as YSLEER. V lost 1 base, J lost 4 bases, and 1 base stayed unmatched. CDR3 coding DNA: TGCGCCAGCAGCCAAGGGACAGGGGCCACTGAAGCTTTCTTT. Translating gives CASSQGTGATEAFF.

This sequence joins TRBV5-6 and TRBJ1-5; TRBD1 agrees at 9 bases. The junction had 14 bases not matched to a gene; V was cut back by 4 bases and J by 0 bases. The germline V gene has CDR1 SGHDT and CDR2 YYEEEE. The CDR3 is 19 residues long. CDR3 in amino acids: CASSLPAGQGPYSNQPQHF. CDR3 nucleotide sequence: TGTGCCAGCAGCCTCCCCGCGGGACAGGGCCCCTATAGCAATCAGCCCCAGCATTTT.

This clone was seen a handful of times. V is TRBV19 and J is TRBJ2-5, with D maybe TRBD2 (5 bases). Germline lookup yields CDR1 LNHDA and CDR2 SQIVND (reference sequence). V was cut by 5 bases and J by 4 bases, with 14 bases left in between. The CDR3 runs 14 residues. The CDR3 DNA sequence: TGTGCCAGTAGTCTGGGCAGCGGCGCAGAGACCCAGTACTTC. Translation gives CASSLGSGAETQYF.

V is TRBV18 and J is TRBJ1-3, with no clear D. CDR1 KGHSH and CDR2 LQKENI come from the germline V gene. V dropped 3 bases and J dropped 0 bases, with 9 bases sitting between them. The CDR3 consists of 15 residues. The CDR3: CASSPGSFSGNTIYF. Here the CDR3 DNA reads TGTGCCAGCTCACCGGGCAGCTTCTCTGGAAACACCATATATTTT. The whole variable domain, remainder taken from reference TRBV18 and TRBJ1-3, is NAGVMQNPRHLVRRRGQEARLRCSPMKGHSHVYWYRQLPEEGLKFMVYLQKENIIDESGMPKERFSAEFPKEGPSILRIQQVVRGDSAAYFCASSPGSFSGNTIYFGEGSWLTVV.